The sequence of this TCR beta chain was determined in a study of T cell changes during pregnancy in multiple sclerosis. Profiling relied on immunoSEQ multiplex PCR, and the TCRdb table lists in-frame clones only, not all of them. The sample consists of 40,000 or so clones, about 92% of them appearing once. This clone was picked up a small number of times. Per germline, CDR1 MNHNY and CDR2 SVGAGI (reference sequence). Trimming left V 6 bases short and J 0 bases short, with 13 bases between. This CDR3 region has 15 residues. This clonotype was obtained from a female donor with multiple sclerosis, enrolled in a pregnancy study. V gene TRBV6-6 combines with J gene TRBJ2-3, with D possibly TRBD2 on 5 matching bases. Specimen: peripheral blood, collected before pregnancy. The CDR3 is CASRLGSLSTDTQYF. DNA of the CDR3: TGTGCCAGCAGATTGGGGAGCTTAAGCACAGATACGCAGTATTTT.